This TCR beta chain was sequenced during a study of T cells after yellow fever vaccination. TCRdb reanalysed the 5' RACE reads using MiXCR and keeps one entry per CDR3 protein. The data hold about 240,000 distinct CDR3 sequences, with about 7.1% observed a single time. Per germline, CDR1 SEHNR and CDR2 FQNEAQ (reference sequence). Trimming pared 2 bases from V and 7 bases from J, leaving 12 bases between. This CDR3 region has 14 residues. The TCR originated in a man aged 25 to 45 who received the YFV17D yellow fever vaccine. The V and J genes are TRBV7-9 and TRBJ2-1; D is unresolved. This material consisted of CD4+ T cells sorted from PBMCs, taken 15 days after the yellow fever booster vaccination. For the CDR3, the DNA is TGTGCCAGCAGCTTATTCTCAGGTTCGAATGAGCAGTTCTTC. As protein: CASSLFSGSNEQFF.